One and the same sample provided the 8 T cell receptor beta chains below, sequenced in a study of blood T cell repertoires in COVID-19. The data were produced by immunoSEQ multiplex PCR, yet TCRdb's version contains in-frame clones alone and is incomplete. The sample shows some 330,000 clones, 88% of them seen only once. The sample was peripheral blood. The receptors come from a woman aged 50 to 60 with active or convalescent COVID-19.

CDR3 sequence (DNA): TGTGCCAGCAGCCTGAGGCGCTACGAGCAGTACTTC. Translation gives CASSLRRYEQYF. The chain uses TRBV3-1 (or the pseudogene TRBV3-2) and TRBJ2-7, with D unclear. The germline V and J ends were trimmed by 4 bases and 3 bases, with 7 bases remaining between them. The V gene's germline CDR1 is LGHDT and CDR2 YNNKEL (reference sequence). This CDR3 contains 12 residues.

The rearrangement joins TRBV3-1 (or the pseudogene TRBV3-2) to TRBJ1-6; 7 bases are shared with TRBD1. The trim removed 5 bases at V and 1 base at J, leaving 2 bases unmatched. Germline assignment: CDR1 LGHDT and CDR2 YNNKEL (reference sequence). The CDR3 has 15 amino acids. CDR3 nucleotides: TGTGCCAGCAGCTCGACAGGGTCCTATAATTCACCCCTCCACTTT. Translating gives CASSSTGSYNSPLHF.

This chain links TRBV7-6 with TRBJ2-2, with TRBD2 matching over 8 bases. This CDR3 spans 16 amino acids. V was clipped by 2 bases and J by 7 bases; unmatched bases: 9. Germline V gene data show CDR1 as SGHVS and CDR2 as FNYEAQ. DNA of the CDR3: TGTGCCAGCAGCTTATTCAGCGGGAGCTCGGGCGGGGAGCTGTTTTTT. Residues: CASSLFSGSSGGELFF.

J is TRBJ1-6 and V is TRBV4-2; perhaps TRBD1 as D (6 bases). Germline CDR1 LGHNA, CDR2 YNFKEQ. This CDR3 has 12 residues. With 0 bases removed from V and 12 bases from J, the gap between germline ends came to 6 bases. CDR3 residues: CASSQDRGPLHF. The CDR3 DNA follows: TGTGCCAGCAGCCAAGACAGGGGACCCCTCCACTTT.

This chain links TRBV28 with TRBJ1-5, with a weak D call TRBD1 (6 bases). In germline, CDR1 is MDHEN, CDR2 SYDVKM. The CDR3 loop spans 17 amino acids. Deletions cut 2 bases from V and 7 bases from J, with 21 bases between. The DNA for the CDR3 is TGTGCCAGCAGTTTAGCACAGGGATTAGCGGGTGGACAGCCCCAGCATTTT. It specifies CASSLAQGLAGGQPQHF.

The rearrangement uses TRBV4-3 and TRBJ1-4, with D perhaps TRBD1 (5 bases). V lost 1 base, J lost 7 bases, and 10 bases lay in between. The CDR3 totals 14 residues. The germline V gene encodes CDR1 LGHNA and CDR2 YSLEER. CDR3 in DNA: TGCGCCAGCAGCCAAGGGGGCTGGGGTGAAAAACTGTTTTTT. As protein: CASSQGGWGEKLFF.

This clone was recorded only once. J is TRBJ2-1 and V is TRBV7-2, with 9 bases identical to TRBD1. The ends lost 5 bases at V and 7 bases at J; junction bases unmatched: 6. Germline CDR1 is SGHTA and CDR2 is FQGNSA. The CDR3 is 14 amino acids. The CDR3 bases are TGTGCCAGCAGCCTCAGGACAGGGGTAAATGAGCAGTTCTTC. It yields the protein CASSLRTGVNEQFF. Variable domain in full (rest from reference TRBV7-2 and TRBJ2-1): GAGVSQSPSNKVTEKGKDVELRCDPISGHTALYWYRQSLGQGLEFLIYFQGNSAPDKSGLPSDRFSAERTGGSVSTLTIQRTQQEDSAVYLCASSLRTGVNEQFFGPGTRLTVL.

Only one count was recorded for this clone. V usage is TRBV3-1 (or the pseudogene TRBV3-2) and J usage is TRBJ2-1, with 8 bases that match TRBD2. The CDR3 consists of 16 residues. Germline CDR1 and CDR2: LGHDT and YNNKEL (reference sequence). V trimming: 1 base; J trimming: 1 base; junction bases outside the gene matches: 3. CDR3 sequence reads: CASSQAGGVSYNEQFF. For the CDR3, the DNA is TGTGCCAGCAGCCAAGCGGGAGGGGTTTCCTACAATGAGCAGTTCTTC.